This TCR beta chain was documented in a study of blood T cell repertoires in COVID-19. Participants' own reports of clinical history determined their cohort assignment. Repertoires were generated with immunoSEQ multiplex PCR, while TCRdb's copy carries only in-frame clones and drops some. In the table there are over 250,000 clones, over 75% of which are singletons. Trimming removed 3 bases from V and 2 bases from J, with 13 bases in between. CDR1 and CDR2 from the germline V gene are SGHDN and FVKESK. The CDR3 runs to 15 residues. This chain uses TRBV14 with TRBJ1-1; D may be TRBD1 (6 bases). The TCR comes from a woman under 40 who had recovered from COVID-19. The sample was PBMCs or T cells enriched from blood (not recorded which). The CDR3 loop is CASSHYSGVNTEAFF. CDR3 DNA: TGTGCCAGCAGCCATTATTCAGGGGTCAACACTGAAGCTTTCTTT. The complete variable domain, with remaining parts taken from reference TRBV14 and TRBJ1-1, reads EAGVTQFPSHSVIEKGQTVTLRCDPISGHDNLYWYRRVMGKEIKFLLHFVKESKQDESGMPNNRFLAERTGGTYSTLKVQPAELEDSGVYFCASSHYSGVNTEAFFGQGTRLTVV.